The rows below give T cell receptor beta chains drawn from one sample of a study of blood T cell repertoires in COVID-19. The data were produced by immunoSEQ multiplex PCR, yet TCRdb's version contains in-frame clones alone and is incomplete. The data show approximately 70,000 clones, 70% to 80% seen once. The sample was peripheral blood. The source of these receptors is a woman of 80 years or more with active or convalescent COVID-19. The CDR3 runs from the conserved cysteine through the conserved F or W. A D gene is named only where the DNA matches it firmly. The size field is filled for only some rows; it gives once, few, many or a size class.

d_call	v_call	clone_size	j_call	cdr3_nt	cdr3_aa
TRBD1	TRBV28	-	TRBJ2-3	TGTGCCAGCAGAAAAAGGACAGGGGAAACAGATACGCAGTATTTT	CASRKRTGETDTQYF
TRBD1	TRBV30	-	TRBJ2-2	TGTGCCTGGAGAGGGACAGGGAACACCGGGGAGCTGTTTTTT	CAWRGTGNTGELFF
TRBD1	TRBV19	-	TRBJ1-6	TGTGCCAGTAGTATTCAGGGGGCCCTAGAGACCCTCCACTTT	CASSIQGALETLHF
-	TRBV19	-	TRBJ1-1	TGTGCCAGTAGTATAGCGTTGAACACTGAAGCTTTCTTT	CASSIALNTEAFF
-	TRBV9	-	TRBJ2-7	TGTGCCAGCAGCGTTCAAGTGGGGAGTCACTACGAGCAGTACTTC	CASSVQVGSHYEQYF
-	TRBV6-5	-	TRBJ2-4	TGTGCCAGCAGTTCCTTAGGGGGTATAGCCAAAAACATTCAGTACTTC	CASSSLGGIAKNIQYF
-	TRBV5-4	once	TRBJ1-6	TGTGCCAGCAATCTGGACAATAATTCACCCCTCCACTTT	CASNLDNNSPLHF
-	TRBV11-2	-	TRBJ1-1	TGTGCCAGCAGCTTATTTCAGGACACTGAAGCTTTCTTT	CASSLFQDTEAFF
TRBD2	TRBV30	-	TRBJ2-7	TGTGCCTGGAGGACCGGGACTAGCTCCTACGAGCAGTACTTC	CAWRTGTSSYEQYF
-	TRBV9	-	TRBJ1-1	TGTGCCAGCAGCGTAGCAGGGGCTAACACTGAAGCTTTCTTT	CASSVAGANTEAFF
-	TRBV6-5	-	TRBJ1-2	TGTGCCAGCAGTTACTCCACAGGATTTTTCTATGGCTACACCTTC	CASSYSTGFFYGYTF
TRBD2	TRBV6-5	-	TRBJ2-5	TGTGCCAGCACGTGGGAGGGGTCAGAGACCCAGTACTTC	CASTWEGSETQYF
-	TRBV6-2/TRBV6-3	-	TRBJ2-3	TGTGCCAGCAGTTACTCGATAGCCAGCACAGATACGCAGTATTTT	CASSYSIASTDTQYF
TRBD2	TRBV3-1/TRBV3-2	-	TRBJ2-4	TGTGCCAGCAGCTACCGGGGAGCGGGAGACATTCAGTACTTC	CASSYRGAGDIQYF
TRBD1	TRBV30	once	TRBJ2-7	TGTGCCTGGAGTATACCCCGGACAGGGAGGTACGAGCAGTACTTC	CAWSIPRTGRYEQYF
-	TRBV7-2	-	TRBJ1-5	TGTGCCAGCAGCTTTTCGGGGGGCAGCAATCAGCCCCAGCATTTT	CASSFSGGSNQPQHF
-	TRBV19	-	TRBJ1-5	TGTGCCAGTAGTACCCCCGCGGGGGGTAATCAGCCCCAGCATTTT	CASSTPAGGNQPQHF
TRBD1	TRBV2	once	TRBJ1-4	TGTGCCATCTCCGGGACAGGGGATGAAAAACTGTTTTTT	CAISGTGDEKLFF
TRBD1	TRBV4-3	-	TRBJ2-7	TGCGCCAGCAGCCACGGGACAGGGAATTACGAGCAGTACTTC	CASSHGTGNYEQYF
-	TRBV14	few	TRBJ1-2	TGTGCCAGCAGCCCCCTTTCCGGGGTTTATGGCTACACCTTC	CASSPLSGVYGYTF
TRBD2	TRBV29-1	-	TRBJ2-7	TGCAGCGTTCTTAGCGGGGACTCCTACGAGCAGTACTTC	CSVLSGDSYEQYF
-	TRBV19	-	TRBJ2-2	TGTGCCAGTAGTCCCTACAGGGAGTGGGCCGGGGAGCTGTTTTTT	CASSPYREWAGELFF
-	TRBV7-9	-	TRBJ1-4	TGTGCCAGCAGCCCGACCGGGACAAGCGAAGATGAAAAACTGTTTTTT	CASSPTGTSEDEKLFF
TRBD1	TRBV5-5	-	TRBJ2-7	TGTGCCAGCAGCCCTAAGGACAGGGGCAACGAGCAGTACTTC	CASSPKDRGNEQYF
TRBD1	TRBV10-3	-	TRBJ2-1	TGTGCCATCAGGGGACAGGGGGCGAGGTTCTTC	CAIRGQGARFF
-	TRBV29-1	-	TRBJ1-2	TGCAGCGCAGGACTAGCTTCCCTTAACTATGGCTACACCTTC	CSAGLASLNYGYTF
TRBD2	TRBV5-1	-	TRBJ2-2	TGCGCCAGCAGCTTCTTCCTAGCGGGGAACACCGGGGAGCTGTTTTTT	CASSFFLAGNTGELFF
-	TRBV5-1	-	TRBJ1-1	TGCGCCAGCAGGCAGGAGGCGAACACTGAAGCTTTCTTT	CASRQEANTEAFF
-	TRBV18	-	TRBJ1-3	TGTGCCAGCTCATCTGCCCCGGGGGGAAACACCATATATTTT	CASSSAPGGNTIYF
-	TRBV7-9	many	TRBJ2-7	TGTGCCAGCAGGGAAGGACTCTCCTACGAGCAGTACTTC	CASREGLSYEQYF
TRBD2	TRBV29-1	-	TRBJ2-5	TGCAGCGTTGAAAGCGGGGGCCCTACCTCCCAAGAGACCCAGTACTTC	CSVESGGPTSQETQYF
TRBD2	TRBV25-1	-	TRBJ2-1	TGTGCCAGCAGTGATCCTCGGGGGGTCTACAATGAGCAGTTCTTC	CASSDPRGVYNEQFF
-	TRBV30	-	TRBJ1-4	TGTGCCTGGACTCGGGCGGGTGAAAAACTGTTTTTT	CAWTRAGEKLFF
-	TRBV15	-	TRBJ2-5	TGTGCCACCAGCAGACTTTTGGTAGCGACCCAGTACTTC	CATSRLLVATQYF